These T cell receptor beta chains were read from a single sample in a study of shared clonotypes between healthy human individuals. Sequenced by immunoSEQ multiplex PCR; TCRdb stores in-frame clones only, minus some. Among 500,000 to 700,000 clones, roughly 96% were seen once, and the ten largest hold approximately 0.12%. Sequenced: naive CD8+ T cells sorted from blood. The receptors come from a woman aged 25 to 39 in good health. CDR3s include the opening cysteine and the closing phenylalanine or tryptophan. The D gene is left open where the match is weak. Some rows mark clone size as missing; the rest say once, few, many or name a class of expanded clone.

cdr3_nt cdr3_aa j_call v_call clone_size d_call
TGTGCCAGCAGTCCAGGGGACACCGGGGAGCTGTTTTTT CASSPGDTGELFF TRBJ2-2 TRBV2 NA NA
TGTGCCAGCAGACGTCCCGGGGGGGGCCCAAACTACAATGAGCAGTTCTTC CASRRPGGGPNYNEQFF TRBJ2-1 TRBV7-9 NA TRBD2
TGTGCCAGCAGTCCAGAGCGGTACTCGGCCTACGAGCAGTACTTC CASSPERYSAYEQYF TRBJ2-7 TRBV6-5 NA NA
TGTGCCAGCAGCCAATCCGCCCCCCTAGCGGGAGCTTACGAGCAGTACTTC CASSQSAPLAGAYEQYF TRBJ2-7 TRBV4-2 NA TRBD2
TGCGCCAGCAGTGGGGGGACTAGGGGTGTTAGGGAGACCCAGTACTTC CASSGGTRGVRETQYF TRBJ2-5 TRBV10-2 NA TRBD2
TGTGCCAGCAGCTTCCGGGCCGCCGCAGATACGCAGTATTTT CASSFRAAADTQYF TRBJ2-3 TRBV14 NA NA
TGTGCCAGCAGCTTCGGGGTGGGCTACGAGCAGTACTTC CASSFGVGYEQYF TRBJ2-7 TRBV5-6 few NA
TGTGCCAGCAGCGTCCACCCGGGACTAGCCTTGGATACGCAGTATTTT CASSVHPGLALDTQYF TRBJ2-3 TRBV9 NA TRBD2
TGTGCCAGCAGGGTTGACAGGAGCAATCAGCCCCAGCATTTT CASRVDRSNQPQHF TRBJ1-5 TRBV6-1 NA NA
TGCAGCGTTACATCTAGGCGGGCCTCCTACGAGCAGTACTTC CSVTSRRASYEQYF TRBJ2-7 TRBV29-1 NA NA
TGTGCCAGCAGCTTAAGGCAGGGGGTCAACAATGAGCAGTTCTTC CASSLRQGVNNEQFF TRBJ2-1 TRBV11-1 NA TRBD1
TGCGCCAGCAGCAGGACGACTAGTACAGATACGCAGTATTTT CASSRTTSTDTQYF TRBJ2-3 TRBV4-1 NA NA
TGTGCCAGCAGCTTTGGGACAGCCACTGAAGCTTTCTTT CASSFGTATEAFF TRBJ1-1 TRBV11-2 NA TRBD1
TGTGCCAGCAGCGTAGGGGACGGAGACTACGAGCAGTACTTC CASSVGDGDYEQYF TRBJ2-7 TRBV9 NA NA
TGTGCCAGTAGTAGGGGACGGGCGAACGCACGGTTAGCGGGAGAATCCTACGAGCAGTACTTC CASSRGRANARLAGESYEQYF TRBJ2-7 TRBV19 NA TRBD2
TGTGCCAGTAGTATCGGGCTAGCGACCTACAATGAGCAGTTCTTC CASSIGLATYNEQFF TRBJ2-1 TRBV19 NA NA
TGTGCCAGCAGCTTATTGGTCGTTCTGAATCCCTCCTACGAGCAGTACTTC CASSLLVVLNPSYEQYF TRBJ2-7 TRBV7-9 NA NA
TGTGCCAGCAGTTACTCGGCAGGAGGAAGTTACGAGCAGTACTTC CASSYSAGGSYEQYF TRBJ2-7 TRBV6-5 NA NA
TGTGCCAGCAGCTTAGTACGATCAGATACGCAGTATTTT CASSLVRSDTQYF TRBJ2-3 TRBV11-2 NA NA
TGTGCCAGCAGCCCTGGACAGGGTTCGGGCTCTGGAAACACCATATATTTT CASSPGQGSGSGNTIYF TRBJ1-3 TRBV5-6 NA TRBD1
TGTGCCAGCAGCTTAGGGGGAAATCCAGCCTACGAGCAGTACTTC CASSLGGNPAYEQYF TRBJ2-7 TRBV7-9 NA NA
TGTGCCAGCAGTGAAGCGTTAGGGTCGGAGGAGGAGACCCAGTACTTC CASSEALGSEEETQYF TRBJ2-5 TRBV6-1 NA NA
TGTGCCAGCAGGGGACTAGCGGGAGGGCCGACTGGTGAGCAGTTCTTC CASRGLAGGPTGEQFF TRBJ2-1 TRBV2 NA TRBD2
TGTGCCAGCAGCTTGTTTATCCATGAGCAGTTCTTC CASSLFIHEQFF TRBJ2-1 TRBV5-4 NA NA
TGTGCCAGTAGTACCTGGACAGGGGCGCAAGAGACCCAGTACTTC CASSTWTGAQETQYF TRBJ2-5 TRBV19 NA TRBD1
TGCGCCAGCAGTTCCGGGACAGGGGTCTACGAGCAGTACTTC CASSSGTGVYEQYF TRBJ2-7 TRBV10-2 NA TRBD1
TGTGCCAGCAGTTTAACAGGGAGCTATGGCTACACCTTC CASSLTGSYGYTF TRBJ1-2 TRBV27 once NA
TGTGCCAGTAGCCAAGACTACGAGCAGTACTTC CASSQDYEQYF TRBJ2-7 TRBV19 once NA
TGTGCCAGCAGTTTACGAAGGGGCACTGAAGCTTTCTTT CASSLRRGTEAFF TRBJ1-1 TRBV27 NA NA
TGTGCCAGCAGTTTTAATTCGGGACTTAGTTCCTACGAGCAGTACTTC CASSFNSGLSSYEQYF TRBJ2-7 TRBV28 once NA
TGTGCCAGCAGTTGGGCGGGAGGGCCCTTCTACGAGCAGTACTTC CASSWAGGPFYEQYF TRBJ2-7 TRBV27 NA TRBD2
TGTGCCAGCAGCCCCCCTACGGGAGTGAGTCTAGATACGCAGTATTTT CASSPPTGVSLDTQYF TRBJ2-3 TRBV13 NA NA
TGTGCCAGCAGTTATAACGGGGGCAGCTCCTACGAGCAGTACTTC CASSYNGGSSYEQYF TRBJ2-7 TRBV27 once NA
TGTGCCAGCAGCTTACGTGACCTAGCGCATTACTCCTACAATGAGCAGTTCTTC CASSLRDLAHYSYNEQFF TRBJ2-1 TRBV11-2 NA NA
TGTGCCAGCAGCTTTAGCCCTAGCGGGAACAATGAGCAGTTCTTC CASSFSPSGNNEQFF TRBJ2-1 TRBV7-9 NA TRBD2
TGTGCCAGTAGTACGTCCGTGGCCCAAAGCTCCTACGAGCAGTACTTC CASSTSVAQSSYEQYF TRBJ2-7 TRBV19 NA NA
TGTGCCAGCAGCTTAGGATTTTCGAGCCAAGAAGGCTACACCTTC CASSLGFSSQEGYTF TRBJ1-2 TRBV13 NA NA
TGTGCCAGCAGCCGCGATCGGGAAGAAGAGACCCAGTACTTC CASSRDREEETQYF TRBJ2-5 TRBV5-4 NA NA
TGTGCCAGCAGCTCACAACTAGCGGGAGTGGCAGATACGCAGTATTTT CASSSQLAGVADTQYF TRBJ2-3 TRBV7-9 NA TRBD2
TGTGCCAGCAGTTTAGTCACTAGCGTGAGTGAGCAGTTCTTC CASSLVTSVSEQFF TRBJ2-1 TRBV27 NA TRBD2
TGTGCCAGCAGCCACCGAGAGGCTAGCGGCACAGATACGCAGTATTTT CASSHREASGTDTQYF TRBJ2-3 TRBV4-2 NA NA
TGTGCCAGCAGCCAAGTTACTAGCGGGAGACTTGAGCAGTTCTTC CASSQVTSGRLEQFF TRBJ2-1 TRBV14 NA TRBD2
TGTGCCAGCAGCGCGGGGGAGTTGGGAGAGACCCAGTACTTC CASSAGELGETQYF TRBJ2-5 TRBV9 NA NA
TGTGCCAGCACCCAGCGGGAGGGCGACGAGCAGTACTTC CASTQREGDEQYF TRBJ2-7 TRBV25-1 NA TRBD2
TGTGCCAGCAGCTTGGCAGGCTCTCCAGGCGGCTACGAGCAGTACTTC CASSLAGSPGGYEQYF TRBJ2-7 TRBV5-4 NA NA
TGTGCCAGCAGCCTTGTAGGAGGGCAAAACACTGAAGCTTTCTTT CASSLVGGQNTEAFF TRBJ1-1 TRBV7-8 NA NA
TGTGCCAGCAGCTCGACAGGGTTTTCCTACGAGCAGTACTTC CASSSTGFSYEQYF TRBJ2-7 TRBV7-9 NA TRBD1
TGTGCCAGCAGTCCCAGGACAGGGGGGGACACTGAAGCTTTCTTT CASSPRTGGDTEAFF TRBJ1-1 TRBV27 NA TRBD1
TGTGCCAGCAGTCCGTTCAGGGCCTACAATGAGCAGTTCTTC CASSPFRAYNEQFF TRBJ2-1 TRBV14 NA NA
TGTGCCAGCAGTTTATACGGGGGGGGTGGCTACACCTTC CASSLYGGGGYTF TRBJ1-2 TRBV28 NA NA
TGTGCCAGCATCGGGGGTAGTAGGGGAGACGAGCAGTACTTC CASIGGSRGDEQYF TRBJ2-7 TRBV27 NA NA
TGTGCCAGCAGCCCCCTACTAAATTCACCCCTCCACTTT CASSPLLNSPLHF TRBJ1-6 TRBV7-2 NA NA
TGTGCCAGCACCACTGGCGGAAGCTCCTACAATGAGCAGTTCTTC CASTTGGSSYNEQFF TRBJ2-1 TRBV13 NA NA
TGCGCCAGCAGCTCCCCTGGGGGTCGGGGGAACAATGAGCAGTTCTTC CASSSPGGRGNNEQFF TRBJ2-1 TRBV5-1 NA NA